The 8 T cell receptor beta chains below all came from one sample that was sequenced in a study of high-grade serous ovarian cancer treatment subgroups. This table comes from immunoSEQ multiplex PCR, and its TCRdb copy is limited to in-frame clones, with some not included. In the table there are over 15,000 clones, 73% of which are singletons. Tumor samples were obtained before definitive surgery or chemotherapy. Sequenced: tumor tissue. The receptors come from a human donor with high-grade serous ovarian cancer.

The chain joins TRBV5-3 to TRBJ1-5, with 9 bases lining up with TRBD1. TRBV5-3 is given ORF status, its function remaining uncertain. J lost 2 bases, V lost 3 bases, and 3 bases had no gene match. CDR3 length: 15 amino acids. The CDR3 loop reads CARSSGTGCNQPQHF. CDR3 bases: TGTGCCAGAAGCTCCGGGACAGGGTGCAATCAGCCCCAGCATTTT.

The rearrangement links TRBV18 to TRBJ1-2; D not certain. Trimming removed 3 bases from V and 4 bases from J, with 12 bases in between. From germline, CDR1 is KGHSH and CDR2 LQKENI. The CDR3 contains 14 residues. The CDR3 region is CASSPREESYGYTF. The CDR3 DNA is TGTGCCAGCTCACCGCGAGAGGAATCCTATGGCTACACCTTC.

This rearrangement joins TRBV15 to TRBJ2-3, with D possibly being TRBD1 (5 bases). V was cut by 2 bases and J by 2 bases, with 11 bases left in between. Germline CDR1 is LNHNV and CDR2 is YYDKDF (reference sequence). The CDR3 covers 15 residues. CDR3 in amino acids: CATSRTTDLTDTQYF. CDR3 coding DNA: TGTGCCACCAGCAGAACGACAGACCTCACAGATACGCAGTATTTT.

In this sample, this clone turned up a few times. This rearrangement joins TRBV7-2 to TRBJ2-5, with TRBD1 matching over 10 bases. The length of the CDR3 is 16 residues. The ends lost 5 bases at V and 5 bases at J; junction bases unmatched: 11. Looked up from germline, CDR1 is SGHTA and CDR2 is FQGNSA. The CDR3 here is CASSADRGRIGETQYF. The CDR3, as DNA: TGTGCCAGCAGCGCTGACAGGGGGCGCATCGGCGAGACCCAGTACTTC. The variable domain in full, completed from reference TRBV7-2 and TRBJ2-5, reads GAGVSQSPSNKVTEKGKDVELRCDPISGHTALYWYRQSLGQGLEFLIYFQGNSAPDKSGLPSDRFSAERTGGSVSTLTIQRTQQEDSAVYLCASSADRGRIGETQYFGPGTRLLVL.

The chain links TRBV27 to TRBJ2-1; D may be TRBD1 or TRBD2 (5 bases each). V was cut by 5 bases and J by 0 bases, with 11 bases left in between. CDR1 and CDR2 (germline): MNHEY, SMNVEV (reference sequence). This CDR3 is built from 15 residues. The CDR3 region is CASSIRELSYNEQFF. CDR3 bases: TGTGCCAGCAGTATCAGGGAGCTCTCCTACAATGAGCAGTTCTTC.

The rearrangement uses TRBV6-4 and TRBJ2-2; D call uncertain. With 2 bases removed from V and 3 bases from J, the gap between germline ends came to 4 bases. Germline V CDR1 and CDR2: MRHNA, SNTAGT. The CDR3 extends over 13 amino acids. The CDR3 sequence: CASSDADTGELFF. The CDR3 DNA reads TGTGCCAGCAGTGACGCAGACACCGGGGAGCTGTTTTTT.

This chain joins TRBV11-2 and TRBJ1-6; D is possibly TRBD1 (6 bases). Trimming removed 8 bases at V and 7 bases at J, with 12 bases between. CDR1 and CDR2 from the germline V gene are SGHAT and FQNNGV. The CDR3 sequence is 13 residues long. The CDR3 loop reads CASSRGGNSPLHF. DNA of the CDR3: TGTGCCAGCTCGAGGGGGGGCAATTCACCCCTCCACTTT.

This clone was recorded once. The CDR3 bases are TGCGCCAGCACCTCAGCGGGGGGGTACAATGAGCAGTTCTTC. It translates to CASTSAGGYNEQFF. V usage is TRBV5-1 and J usage is TRBJ2-1; TRBD2 aligns across 10 bases. This CDR3 has 14 residues. The germline gives CDR1 SGHRS, CDR2 YFSETQ. Germline trimming cut 6 bases from V and 4 bases from J; bases unmatched to any gene: 4.